One and the same sample provided the 5 T cell receptor beta chains below, sequenced in a study of T cell responses to AZD1222 COVID-19 vaccine. Produced via immunoSEQ multiplex PCR; TCRdb's table is partial and in-frame only. This table has roughly 110,000 clones, around 87% appearing once. Source: peripheral blood, taken on day 0 of AZD1222 vaccination. The receptors stem from an adult in good health.

A few counts support this clone. V and J are TRBV6-2 or TRBV6-3 and TRBJ2-5, with D uncertain. V shed 6 bases and J shed 5 bases, with 7 bases lying between them. The CDR3 spans 11 residues. Germline loops: CDR1 MNHEY, CDR2 SVGEGT. This CDR3 reads CASSPRETQYF. The CDR3 nucleotides are TGTGCCAGCAGCCCTCGGGAGACCCAGTACTTC.

The chain recombines TRBV9 with TRBJ2-7, with 7 bases fitting TRBD1. This CDR3 contains 13 residues. Germline loops: CDR1 SGDLS, CDR2 YYNGEE. Trimming removed 4 bases from V and 5 bases from J; junction bases left unmatched: 6. The CDR3 protein is CASSRKGADEQYF. The CDR3 nucleotides read TGTGCCAGCAGCCGCAAGGGGGCTGACGAGCAGTACTTC.

The genes are TRBV9 and TRBJ1-3; D possibly corresponds to TRBD1 (5 bases). CDR1 SGDLS and CDR2 YYNGEE come from the germline V gene. The CDR3 extends over 16 amino acids. V gave up 4 bases and J gave up 1 base, with 15 bases separating them. The CDR3 protein is CASSPPGRSSGNTIYF. CDR3 sequence (DNA): TGTGCCAGCAGCCCCCCGGGGCGATCATCTGGAAACACCATATATTTT.

V is TRBV27 and J is TRBJ1-2, with 8 bases that match TRBD1. V was pared by 5 bases and J by 0 bases, with 2 bases of the junction left unmatched. This CDR3 contains 14 residues. Germline V gene sequence: CDR1 MNHEY, CDR2 SMNVEV (reference sequence). The CDR3, as DNA: TGTGCCAGCAGTGTACAGGGGGCTAACTATGGCTACACCTTC. This translates into CASSVQGANYGYTF.

The chain recombines TRBV7-8 with TRBJ2-1; TRBD2 agrees at 10 bases. Germline V lookup: CDR1 SGHVS, CDR2 FQNEAQ. Trimming removed 2 bases from V and 0 bases from J; junction bases left unmatched: 7. This CDR3 is built from 18 residues. Written as DNA, the CDR3 is TGTGCCAGCAGCTTACTCGTAGCGGGGGGCCTCTCCTACAATGAGCAGTTCTTC. This sequence encodes CASSLLVAGGLSYNEQFF.